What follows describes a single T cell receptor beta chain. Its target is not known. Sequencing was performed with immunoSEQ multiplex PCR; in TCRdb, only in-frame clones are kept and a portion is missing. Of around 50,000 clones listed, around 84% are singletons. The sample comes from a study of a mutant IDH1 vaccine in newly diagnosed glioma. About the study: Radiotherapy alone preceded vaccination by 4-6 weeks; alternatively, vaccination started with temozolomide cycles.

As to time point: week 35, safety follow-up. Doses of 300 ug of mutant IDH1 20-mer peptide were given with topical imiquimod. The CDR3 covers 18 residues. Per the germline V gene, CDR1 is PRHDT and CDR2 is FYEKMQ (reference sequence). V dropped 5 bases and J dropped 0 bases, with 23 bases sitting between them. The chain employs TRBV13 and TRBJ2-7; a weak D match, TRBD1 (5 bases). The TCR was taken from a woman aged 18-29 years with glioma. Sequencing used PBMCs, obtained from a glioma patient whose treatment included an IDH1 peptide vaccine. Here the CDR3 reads CASSGDSPETQSSYEQYF. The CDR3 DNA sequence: TGTGCCAGCAGCGGCGACAGCCCTGAGACCCAGAGCTCCTACGAGCAGTACTTC.